The clone carrying this T cell receptor beta chain was seen a single time. The V end was cut by 2 bases, the J end by 4 bases, with 21 bases between. The CDR3 has 18 amino acids. From germline, CDR1 is SNHLY and CDR2 FYNNEI. Some clones are missing from TCRdb's copy, which holds only in-frame ones; the method was immunoSEQ multiplex PCR. The data show about 79,000 clones, 75% to 95% seen once. This entry belongs to a study of technical replicates of blood from a few donors. The chain uses TRBV2 and TRBJ1-5; D gene uncertain. Sequencing was carried out using T cells isolated from PBMCs. This sequence originates from a human donor in good health. Some clones in this sample may be carry-over from other donors' samples. The CDR3 nucleotides read TGTGCCAGCAGTGAATCAGAAGGAGGGTCCTACTGGAATCAGCCCCAGCATTTT. It is translated as CASSESEGGSYWNQPQHF.